This entry is about one T cell receptor (beta chain). These data belong to a study of blood T cell repertoires in COVID-19. Study information: COVID-19 samples from acute and convalescent phases originated in the United States, Italy and Spain. PBMCs, B-cell-depleted T cells, or T cells were the source of the cDNA or gDNA that made up the material.

As originally analysed: Estimation of nucleated cell counts relied on the amplification of reference gene primers. Generated by immunoSEQ multiplex PCR, the TCRdb table keeps only in-frame clones and is missing some. That table supplies the V and J calls and clone size; D and trimming were determined from the DNA. The sample yields a few hundred thousand clones, almost 85% seen once. This CDR3 has 13 amino acids. V lost 4 bases, J lost 5 bases, and 12 bases lay in between. Germline V gene data show CDR1 as SGHRS and CDR2 as YFSETQ. The chain employs TRBV5-1 and TRBJ1-2, with unresolved D. Sequencing used peripheral blood. The clonotype comes from a human donor in a cohort sampled during active COVID-19. The CDR3 DNA reads TGCGCCAGCAGCGTGGACGGGAGATATGGCTACACCTTC. Its translation is CASSVDGRYGYTF.